This section outlines one TCR beta chain sequence together with its context. There are many counts of this clonotype. Its recognized antigen is unknown. Per-base qualities were not stored, and no clone one base away is much larger. Ophthalmopathy patients had moderately to severely active disease, with a Clinical Activity Score of 3 or more, a NOSPECS grade of 4 or more, and a disease duration of less than 3 months. Exclusion was applied to patients with uncontrolled infections, other autoimmune diseases, pregnancy or lactation. Diagnoses relied on clinical symptoms, serum thyroxine and TRAb, thyroid ultrasound and orbital computed tomography. PBMCs were separated from roughly 10 ml of fresh peripheral blood using Ficoll-Paque density gradient centrifugation. Total RNA was extracted using Trizol reagent, and RNA quality was assessed on an Agilent 2100 Bioanalyzer. The sample comes from a study of T cells in Graves' hyperthyroidism and ophthalmopathy (dated by TCRdb to about 2019). About the investigation overall: Peripheral blood samples were taken at the time of initial diagnosis, prior to any treatment. To identify distinguishing TCR V-J signatures, a discovery cohort of 90 to 100 patients was used, comprising 43 with Graves' ophthalmopathy and around 57 with stable Graves' hyperthyroidism. Prospective prediction of ophthalmopathy was tested in an independent validation cohort consisting of under 20 hyperthyroidism patients and more than 15 patients who later progressed to ophthalmopathy. The approximately 100 discovery patients were randomly divided into training and test sets at a 7:3 ratio. The study also compared thyroid tissue and blood T-cell repertoires from about 6 Graves' hyperthyroidism patients. Once sampling was done, hyperthyroidism patients were given methimazole at a starting dose of 30 mg daily, whereas ophthalmopathy patients were given high-dose intravenous methylprednisolone. According to the paper, TCR Vbeta CDR3 sequencing was carried out on approximately 140 peripheral blood samples, which came from some 41 ophthalmopathy, some 73 hyperthyroidism and approximately 17 progressor patients. On the study overall, not on this receptor specifically: In cross-validation, a model built on a 13 V-J signature told ophthalmopathy apart from stable hyperthyroidism with 85% to 90% sensitivity and around 84% specificity, and in testing the same model reached 80%/75%. Most expanded thyroid clonotypes (frequency above 0.001) were also detected in blood, suggesting blood repertoires may reflect thyroid immune responses. In validation, the model predicted progression to ophthalmopathy a median of roughly 6.2 months before onset, with over 60% sensitivity and roughly 77% specificity. Sample size was not statistically predetermined, and investigators were not blinded to group allocation.

The TCR beta CDR3 regions were amplified from RNA transcripts. The first round of RT-PCR for the TCR CDR3 was performed with the HTBI primer set and the Qiagen OneStep RT-PCR kit. A second multiplex PCR round built the libraries, followed by size selection and purification. Paired-end sequencing of the libraries was performed with 100 bp reads on an Illumina HiSeq2000. On the study's bioinformatics: SOAPnuke was used to process the raw data, with reads discarded if the reads contained adapters or uncalled bases, had a mean Phred below 15, or lacked an exact constant-primer or identifier match. High-quality paired reads were merged using COPE v1.2.5, and each unique nucleotide sequence was defined as a clonotype. MiTCR v1.1 was used to align the clonotypes against IMGT TRBV, TRBD and TRBJ reference segments. The analysis included only V-J combinations with a frequency above 0.0001, which together covered 99% to 99.2% of the repertoires. A TCS score was defined as the ratio of F50 (clonal expansion) to E x V (chaos), with BLOSUM62-based TCRdist applied between CDR3 peptides within each V-J. Welch's t-statistics and random forest reduced 500 to 550 V-J features to 10 to 15, which were used in a naive Bayes classifier (R e1071). TCRdb trimmed public reads at Q25 via fastp, called clones via MiXCR and kept in-frame beta chains. Rows are unified per CDR3 protein, each entry keeping the most common DNA and genes. TCRdb's processing, not the authors', yielded these V and J calls. The sample table shows a few hundred thousand distinct CDR3 sequences, and about a sixth are seen once. The ten most abundant clones make up under 3.5% of the sample.

In the germline V gene, CDR1 corresponds to MDHEN and CDR2 to SYDVKM. There are 15 amino acids in the CDR3, from cysteine to phenylalanine inclusive. Only the CDR3 DNA is retained, 45 bases long and in frame from the first base. V was cut back by 3 bases and J by 5 bases, leaving a gap of 14 bases between them. This chain is built from TRBV28 and TRBJ2-4, with an unclear D gene assignment. The receptor was isolated from a woman aged 40 to 55 with Graves' ophthalmopathy. The sequenced material came from blood. The nucleotide sequence reads as follows: TGTGCCAGCAGTTTTCGAGGCCGGACGGAAAACATTCAGTACTTC. It is translated as CASSFRGRTENIQYF.